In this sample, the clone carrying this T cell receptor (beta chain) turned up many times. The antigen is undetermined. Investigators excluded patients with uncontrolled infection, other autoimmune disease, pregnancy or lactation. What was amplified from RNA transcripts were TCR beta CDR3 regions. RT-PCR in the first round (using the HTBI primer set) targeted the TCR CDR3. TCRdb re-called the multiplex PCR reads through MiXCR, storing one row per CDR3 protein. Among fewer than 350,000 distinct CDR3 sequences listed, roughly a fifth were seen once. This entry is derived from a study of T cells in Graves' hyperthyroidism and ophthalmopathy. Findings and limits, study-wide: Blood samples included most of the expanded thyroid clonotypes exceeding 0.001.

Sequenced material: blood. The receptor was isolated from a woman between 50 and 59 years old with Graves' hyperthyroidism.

The CDR3 spells CSARDPRTDNTDTQYF. In DNA, the CDR3 is TGCAGTGCTAGAGATCCTCGCACCGACAACACAGATACGCAGTATTTT. This chain uses TRBV20-1 with TRBJ2-3; the D is unclear. V lost 0 bases to trimming and J lost 2 bases, with 15 bases between them. The CDR3 runs 16 residues. Germline loops: CDR1 DFQATT, CDR2 SNEGSKA (reference sequence).